This T cell receptor beta chain stems from a study of control samples from healthy donors and cancer patients. Germline loops: CDR1 MNHEY, CDR2 SVGEGT. CDR3 length: 17 amino acids. Trimming removed 0 bases from V and 5 bases from J; junction bases left unmatched: 11. The protocol was immunoSEQ multiplex PCR, while the TCRdb copy is restricted to in-frame clones and leaves out a portion. Of tens of thousands of clones listed, approximately 79% are singletons. In this sample, this clone turned up a few times. Sequences were obtained from PBMCs. This chain uses TRBV6-2 or TRBV6-3 with TRBJ2-5; TRBD1 matches at 8 bases. The source is a man in his sixties with head and neck cancer. In DNA form, the CDR3 reads TGTGCCAGCAGTTACTCGATTTCGCAGGGGGCGCTGGAGACCCAGTACTTC. It specifies CASSYSISQGALETQYF.